A single sample gave rise to the 6 T cell receptor beta chains below, sequenced in a study of T cells in Graves' hyperthyroidism and ophthalmopathy. Regions amplified from RNA transcripts were the TCR beta CDR3 regions. The primer set for the first-round RT-PCR of the TCR CDR3 was HTBI. A single record per CDR3 protein comes from TCRdb applying MiXCR to the multiplex PCR reads. The repertoire consists of over 450,000 distinct CDR3 sequences, with 13% to 15% occurring once and the leading ten covering 17%. The sequenced sample consisted of blood. The receptor set was obtained from a woman aged 18 to 35 with Graves' hyperthyroidism.

Many counts were recorded for this clonotype. J is TRBJ2-5 and V is TRBV25-1, with TRBD2 identical over 12 bases. The V gene's germline CDR1 is MGHDK and CDR2 SYGVNS. After removal of 10 bases from V and 5 bases from J, the junction contained 26 bases not matched to a gene. The CDR3 totals 20 residues. In DNA form, the CDR3 reads TGTGCCACTACGCTCGCCAAACTTGGGACTAGCGGGCCCCACGGGGAGACCCAGTACTTC. Protein product: CATTLAKLGTSGPHGETQYF.

This clonotype has more than one count but fewer than ten. The chain couples TRBV6-1 to TRBJ1-2; TRBD1 agrees at 8 bases. The J segment lost 5 bases and the V segment lost 6 bases, leaving 8 bases of the junction unmatched. CDR3 length equals 14 residues. The germline V gene has CDR1 MNHNS and CDR2 SASEGT. CDR3 DNA: TGTGCCAGCAGCCCAGGGACAGGCAAATATGGCTACACCTTC. This sequence encodes CASSPGTGKYGYTF.

This clonotype turned up a few times. CDR3 DNA: TGCGCCAGCAGACCTACAGGGGTAAAGACTGAAGCTTTCTTT. Its translation: CASRPTGVKTEAFF. The chain combines TRBV4-1 with TRBJ1-1; 7 bases are a match to TRBD1. Germline lookup yields CDR1 MGHRA and CDR2 YSYEKL. J gave up 5 bases and V 6 bases, and 9 bases lay outside the gene matches. There are 14 residues in the CDR3.

This clonotype was counted at least ten times. Here the CDR3 reads CSASFGGHTGELFF. CDR3 nucleotides: TGCAGTGCTAGTTTCGGGGGGCACACCGGGGAGCTGTTTTTT. This chain connects TRBV20-1 to TRBJ2-2; maybe TRBD2 (7 bases). The CDR3 is 14 amino acids. The germline V gene encodes CDR1 DFQATT and CDR2 SNEGSKA (reference sequence). V was shortened by 3 bases and J by 3 bases, with 11 bases between the two germline ends.

This clonotype showed up many times. This chain uses TRBV10-3 with TRBJ1-1; weak D call: TRBD1 (5 bases). CDR1 is ENHRY and CDR2 is SYGVKD in the germline V gene. The length of the CDR3 is 12 residues. Trimming removed 9 bases from V and 0 bases from J, with 8 bases in between. The CDR3 is CAIQGLNTEAFF. As DNA, the CDR3 is TGTGCCATTCAGGGTTTGAACACTGAAGCTTTCTTT.

This clonotype came up many times. The chain joins TRBV5-1 to TRBJ1-1; unclear D gene. V was trimmed by 4 bases and J by 0 bases, leaving 7 bases between them. The CDR3 is 13 amino acids. CDR1 and CDR2 from the germline V gene are SGHRS and YFSETQ. The DNA of the CDR3 is TGCGCCAGCAGCATCTCCATGAACACTGAAGCTTTCTTT. Its translation is CASSISMNTEAFF.